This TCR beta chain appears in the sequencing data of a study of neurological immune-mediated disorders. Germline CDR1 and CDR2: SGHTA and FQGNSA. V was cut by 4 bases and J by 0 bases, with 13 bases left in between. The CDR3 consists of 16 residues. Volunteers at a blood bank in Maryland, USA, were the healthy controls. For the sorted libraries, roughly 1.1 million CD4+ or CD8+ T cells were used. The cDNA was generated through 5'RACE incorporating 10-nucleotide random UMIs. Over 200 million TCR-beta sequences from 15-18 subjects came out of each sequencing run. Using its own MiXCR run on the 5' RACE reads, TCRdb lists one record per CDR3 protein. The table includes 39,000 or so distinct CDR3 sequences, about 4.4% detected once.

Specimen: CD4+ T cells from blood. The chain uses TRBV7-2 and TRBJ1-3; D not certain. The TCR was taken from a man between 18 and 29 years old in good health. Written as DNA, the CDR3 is TGTGCCAGCAGCTCGCAAGGACCAAGCTCTGGAAACACCATATATTTT. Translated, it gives CASSSQGPSSGNTIYF.